The 10 T cell receptor beta chains listed next were all sequenced from one sample in a study of blood T cell repertoires in COVID-19. Clones were sequenced by immunoSEQ multiplex PCR, and TCRdb holds only the in-frame ones, with some missing. The data contain 350,000 to 400,000 clones, roughly 89% of them singletons. Sequences were obtained from peripheral blood. The source of these receptors is a man between 18 and 29 years old with active or convalescent COVID-19.

The chain has TRBV7-2 and TRBJ1-4, with TRBD1 as a possible D gene (6 bases). V lost 5 bases and J 0 bases, leaving 13 bases between the germline ends. From germline, CDR1 is SGHTA and CDR2 FQGNSA. The CDR3 loop spans 16 amino acids. In DNA, the CDR3 is TGTGCCAGCAGCCCTTTTGGGACAACAACTAATGAAAAACTGTTTTTT. Translated, it gives CASSPFGTTTNEKLFF.

The chain combines TRBV18 with TRBJ1-2, with D unclear. Trimming shortened V by 5 bases and J by 3 bases, and 13 bases separated the two germline ends. This CDR3 is built from 14 residues. Germline V lookup: CDR1 KGHSH, CDR2 LQKENI. The chain's CDR3 is CASSSLDSYYGYTF. CDR3 nucleotide sequence: TGTGCCAGCTCATCCCTAGACTCCTACTATGGCTACACCTTC.

The J gene is TRBJ1-2, the V gene TRBV6-6; TRBD1 agrees at 9 bases. The CDR3 has 16 residues. With V trimmed by 4 bases and J by 10 bases, 16 bases remained unmatched. Germline loops: CDR1 MNHNY, CDR2 SVGAGI (reference sequence). CDR3 residues: CASSLRHGQGKFDYTF. The CDR3 DNA follows: TGTGCCAGCAGTTTACGGCACGGACAGGGGAAATTTGACTACACCTTC.

The chain links TRBV27 to TRBJ2-7; tentatively, D is TRBD2 (5 bases). Trimming shortened V by 3 bases and J by 9 bases, and 18 bases separated the two germline ends. In germline, CDR1 is MNHEY, CDR2 SMNVEV (reference sequence). There are 14 residues in the CDR3. CDR3 residues: CASSFGGGTAGQYF. The DNA for the CDR3 is TGTGCCAGCAGTTTTGGCGGAGGAACGGCGGGGCAGTACTTC.

This chain connects TRBV6-5 to TRBJ2-6; D is perhaps TRBD1 (5 bases). The CDR3 is 15 amino acids. CDR1 is MNHEY, CDR2 SVGAGI, per germline. Deletions cut 3 bases from V and 2 bases from J, with 8 bases between. CDR3: CASSYTRAGANVLTF. As DNA, the CDR3 is TGTGCCAGCAGTTATACCAGGGCTGGGGCCAACGTCCTGACTTTC.

V is TRBV12-3 or TRBV12-4 and J is TRBJ2-7; D not resolved. This CDR3 is 13 amino acids long. V lost 6 bases and J 0 bases, leaving 9 bases between the germline ends. CDR3 sequence (DNA): TGTGCCAGCAGCCTCAGGAACTCCTACGAGCAGTACTTC. Protein product: CASSLRNSYEQYF.

The genes are TRBV7-2 and TRBJ1-4; D unresolved. Germline CDR1 SGHTA, CDR2 FQGNSA. V lost 8 bases to trimming and J lost 2 bases, with 12 bases between them. There are 14 residues in the CDR3. The CDR3 sequence is CASAKALTNEKLFF. The DNA for the CDR3 is TGTGCCAGCGCCAAAGCTCTGACTAATGAAAAACTGTTTTTT.

This chain connects TRBV11-1 to TRBJ1-2; the D gene is possibly TRBD1 (6 bases). Between the trimmed V and J ends, which lost 3 bases and 6 bases, there was a span of 11 bases. This CDR3 comprises 13 residues. Looked up from germline, CDR1 is SGHAT and CDR2 is FQDESV (reference sequence). CDR3 loop: CASSLERGNGYTF. CDR3 DNA sequence: TGTGCCAGCAGCTTGGAAAGGGGGAATGGCTACACCTTC.

This chain uses TRBV6-2 or TRBV6-3 with TRBJ2-5; 9 bases agree with TRBD2. The CDR3 totals 17 residues. Germline CDR1 MNHEY, CDR2 SVGEGT. After removal of 2 bases from V and 4 bases from J, the junction contained 11 bases not matched to a gene. CDR3 residues: CASSYLATSGSRETQYF. The CDR3 DNA reads TGTGCCAGCAGTTACCTCGCGACTAGCGGATCAAGAGAGACCCAGTACTTC.

V gene TRBV6-4 combines with J gene TRBJ1-5; possibly TRBD1 for D (5 bases). This CDR3 is built from 17 residues. Trimming removed 6 bases at V and 0 bases at J, with 18 bases between. Per the germline V gene, CDR1 is MRHNA and CDR2 is SNTAGT. The CDR3 nucleotides are TGTGCCAGCAGCCCGTCCCGGGACTGGGATAGCAATCAGCCCCAGCATTTT. Protein: CASSPSRDWDSNQPQHF.